The present T cell receptor beta chain was sequenced within a study of T-cell reconstitution after alpha-beta-depleted transplantation in children (dated by TCRdb to the mid-2010s). Looking at the study overall: The study quantitatively tracked T-cell immune reconstitution after TCRalphabeta/CD19-depleted allogeneic hematopoietic cell transplantation in children using TCR repertoire profiling.

CDR1 and CDR2 were assigned from the germline V gene as SGHRS and YFSETQ. V ends up 2 bases short and J 6 bases short, with an unmatched junction base count of 9. Spanning cysteine to phenylalanine, the CDR3 consists of 16 amino acids. Of the read, only the CDR3 DNA is kept; its 48 bases are in frame from base 1. Library preparation was by PCR. Sequenced using an Illumina HiSeq 2500. To normalize quantification of the TCRbeta repertoire, the TCR libraries were built with molecular barcoding that relied on unique molecular identifiers. The raw public data were reprocessed by TCRdb itself: fastp quality trimming at Q25, MiXCR clonotype calling, in-frame beta chains only. When rows share a CDR3 protein, they turn into one entry using the most common DNA and genes. In all, the sample holds nearly 400,000 distinct CDR3 sequences, and approximately 20% of those were seen once. The ten biggest clones cover about 3.8% of the sample.

Note on this clonotype: The clone's antigen remains unknown. No quality values exist for individual bases; no much larger clone is one base distant.

The material sequenced was PBMCs from the stem cell graft donor, taken from the stem cell graft. The rearrangement combines TRBV5-1 with TRBJ2-1; a stretch of 9 junction bases matches TRBD2. This TCR was recovered from a human donor who donated a stem cell graft to a child with acute myeloid leukemia. The sequenced DNA: TGCGCCAGCAGCTTTTTTAGCGGGAGAAGGGGCAATGAGCAGTTCTTC. It encodes CASSFFSGRRGNEQFF. Joined to the reference TRBV5-1 and TRBJ2-1 proteins, this CDR3 gives the full variable domain: KAGVTQTPRYLIKTRGQQVTLSCSPISGHRSVSWYQQTPGQGLQFLFEYFSETQRNKGNFPGRFSGRQFSNSRSEMNVSTLELGDSALYLCASSFFSGRRGNEQFFGPGTRLTVL.